This T cell receptor beta chain was retrieved from a study of shared clonotypes between healthy human individuals (dated by TCRdb to the early 2020s). For context, the study as a whole: The cohort included three men and two women between 18 and 49 years of age. Per donor, three plates each were used for CD4 naive and CD4 memory, two for CD8 naive, and one for CD8 memory. The study deeply sequenced blood TCR repertoires of about 5 healthy adults to estimate repertoire size and the extent of clonotype sharing between individuals. Libraries were prepared and TCR repertoires were sequenced by different laboratories using diverse techniques, in order to increase sequencing depth and limit assay-specific biases. Leukapheresis yielded between about 0.85 and 10 billion PBMCs per donor. Overall study outcomes, separate from this receptor: Approximately 5% of naive CD4, 3.5% of naive CD8, roughly 2.4% of memory CD4, and 0.4% of memory CD8 clonotypes were shared across several donors. Incomplete sequencing was indicated by rarefaction of sorted-subset datasets, despite the large sequencing depth. Naive subsets generally had larger estimated clonotype richness than memory subsets did. Pairwise subsampling led to the expectation that sequencing depth would affect the degree of clonotype sharing among donors. The small number of donors limited the genetic and exposure-history diversity represented. Compared with non-shared clonotypes, clonotypes shared by all four sorted-subset donors had higher generation probabilities. Only blood was sampled, and tissue TCR repertoires likely differ from those in blood.

TCR CDR3 regions were amplified from genomic DNA by multiplex PCR using the deep immunoSEQ assay. Extracted genomic DNA from each cell subset was spread evenly across all wells of several immunoSEQ 96-well plates, with each plate serving as a replicate. For sorted subsets, about 220 ng of genomic DNA, equivalent to roughly 30,000 T cell genomes, went into each replicate PCR. Purified libraries were quantified with a Qubit 3.0 fluorometer, sized on a Bioanalyzer 2100, and re-quantified with the KAPA Library Quantification kit. A separate single-read 150-cycle Illumina NextSeq 550 flow cell was used to sequence each immunoSEQ 96-well plate. The authors' analysis ran thus. Because only junctional sequences without quality scores were contained in the immunoSEQ output, filtering matching that applied to full-length reads could not be performed. Sequences were annotated with PyIR, a Python wrapper for IgBLAST v1.9, using IMGT germline references to assign V/J genes and CDR3. Reads with weak V/J assignments (E-value above 1e-6), missing CDR3, stop codons, out-of-frame junctions, or ambiguous translated residues were removed. V3J clonotypes were defined by identical inferred V gene, J gene, and CDR3 amino acid sequence. Percentage overlap between repertoires was computed as shared unique clonotypes divided by the size of the smaller repertoire. Repertoire richness was assessed with RTK rarefaction, the Chao1 estimator, and Recon v2.1 estimates of unobserved clonotypes. OLGA was used to compute generation probabilities for all TCRbeta clonotypes that the gDNA method yielded from four donors. What TCRdb holds here is the immuneACCESS table cut down to in-frame rearrangements. Part of the clones is not present; checked against another copy, under half of the missing clones reflect an unresolved V gene, and the others are unexplained. The V and J calls and clone size come from that table; D and trimming were worked out from the DNA. The sample table contains 2,500,000 or so clones; only one count was recorded for roughly 90% of them. The top ten clones comprise 0.3% to 0.45% of the sample.

Donors were healthy HIV-negative adults with no recently reported acute infections or vaccinations. Only Caucasian adults living in Nashville, Tennessee, USA were represented among the donors. CD4+ T cells were enriched through magnetic negative selection, after which naive cells were positively selected on CD45RA and the remaining negative fraction served as the memory subset. After blood collection by leukapheresis, PBMCs were isolated using Ficoll-Histopaque density gradient centrifugation and then cryopreserved in the vapor phase of liquid nitrogen. Analytical flow cytometry was used to check the purity and quantity of every magnetically sorted T cell population. Genomic DNA was isolated from each sorted fraction and quantified by UV absorbance on a Nanodrop 2000c. Between the V and J ends, shortened by 1 base and 1 base respectively, the junction contains 7 bases. From the germline V gene (reference sequence), CDR1 is LNHDA and CDR2 is SQIVND. From the cysteine up to the phenylalanine, the CDR3 has a length of 14 residues. Only CDR3 DNA is held: 42 bases, read in frame from base 1.

Regarding this clone: Its antigen has not been determined. One base away there is no much larger clone; base qualities are not given.

The TCR sequence derives from a man between 18 and 29 years old in good health. Some clones in this sample may be carry-over from other donors' samples. Material: naive CD4+ T cells from PBMCs. Reading the label with the study, this specimen's cell subset or site is: CD45RA+ positively selected. The V and J genes are TRBV19 and TRBJ1-2; the D gene is not confidently resolved. The sequenced DNA is TGTGCCAGTAGTATAGGACGCGTTAACTATGGCTACACCTTC. Its protein product is CASSIGRVNYGYTF.